A single T cell receptor (beta chain) is shown here with its context. The germline gives CDR1 MNHEY, CDR2 SVGAGI. The V and J ends lost 2 bases and 1 base, in that order; junction bases with no gene match: 5. There are 16 residues in the CDR3. This record belongs to a study of blood T cell repertoires in COVID-19. Study-wide background: From the United States, Italy and Spain came samples of acute and convalescent COVID-19. Sources were T cells, B-cell-depleted T cells, or PBMCs; the material itself was cDNA or gDNA.

Clones were read by immunoSEQ multiplex PCR, and TCRdb kept only the in-frame ones, dropping some. This table has roughly 400,000 clones, about 88% appearing once. Enrollees, about 18 to 100 years old, lived in around 23 US areas. V gene TRBV6-5 combines with J gene TRBJ2-7; 10 bases are a match to TRBD1. The TCR sequence derives from a woman between 18 and 29 years old who had been exposed to COVID-19. The sample was PBMCs or T cells enriched from blood (not recorded which). The CDR3 loop is CASSYAGQGFSYEQYF. CDR3 nucleotide sequence: TGTGCCAGCAGTTACGCGGGACAGGGGTTTTCCTACGAGCAGTACTTC.